Below, 28 T cell receptor beta chains from the same sample are listed, as sequenced in a study of T-cell memory formation after mild COVID-19. From the 5' RACE reads, TCRdb called clonotypes with MiXCR, one entry per CDR3 protein. There are approximately 240,000 distinct CDR3 sequences in the sample; over 15% occur only once, and approximately 3.4% lies in the top ten. Sequences were obtained from PBMCs or a T cell subset sorted from them (not recorded which). The receptor source for this set is a man between 18 and 35 years old who had mild COVID-19 (a few samples of this study predate the infection). Cell type and time point are not known.

This clonotype was counted at least ten times. This rearrangement joins TRBV7-9 to TRBJ2-4; TRBD1 aligns across 8 bases. J lost 1 base, V lost 5 bases, and 7 bases had no gene match. The CDR3 consists of 16 residues. Germline V gene lookup returns CDR1 SEHNR and CDR2 FQNEAQ (reference sequence). Written as DNA, the CDR3 is TGTGCCAGCAGCAAAGGACAGGGCATTGCCAAAAACATTCAGTACTTC. Its translation: CASSKGQGIAKNIQYF.

With respect to this clonotype: This may arise from a read error, as a much more abundant clone is one base away. The chain couples TRBV11-2 to TRBJ2-1; TRBD2 is a possible D gene (7 bases). V was pared by 1 base and J by 2 bases, with 9 bases between. The CDR3 is made up of 15 amino acids. CDR1 and CDR2 from the germline V gene are SGHAT and FQNNGV. In DNA form, the CDR3 reads TGTGCCAGCAGCTTAGTGCGGGGGCCCTACAATGAGCAGTTCTTC. Translated: CASSLVRGPYNEQFF. Using reference TRBV11-2 and TRBJ2-1 for the parts outside the CDR3, the full variable domain is EAGVAQSPRYKIIEKRQSVAFWCNPISGHATLYWYQQILGQGPKLLIQFQNNGVVDDSQLPKDRFSAERLKGVDSTLKIQPAKLEDSAVYLCASSLVRGPYNEQFFGPGTRLTVL.

CDR3 in amino acids: CAWSLWSSGVQETQYF. CDR3 coding DNA: TGTGCCTGGAGTCTCTGGTCTAGCGGGGTTCAAGAGACCCAGTACTTC. This chain links TRBV30 with TRBJ2-5, with TRBD2 identical over 9 bases. Germline V gives CDR1 GTSNPN, CDR2 SVGIG (reference sequence). The CDR3 sequence is 16 residues long. V lost 2 bases and J lost 2; bases outside the gene matches: 9.

This clonotype was seen a few times. The chain is built from TRBV5-1 and TRBJ1-6, with D possibly being TRBD1 (5 bases). Germline loops: CDR1 SGHRS, CDR2 YFSETQ. The germline V and J ends were trimmed by 0 bases and 10 bases, with 14 bases remaining between them. The CDR3 is 15 amino acids. The CDR3 spells CASSLGDSQYSPLHF. CDR3 coding DNA: TGCGCCAGCAGCTTGGGGGACTCGCAGTACTCACCCCTCCACTTT.

The chain links TRBV7-2 to TRBJ1-1; the D gene is possibly TRBD1 (5 bases). Germline CDR1 reads SGHTA; CDR2 reads FQGNSA. This CDR3 spans 14 amino acids. Trimming stripped 3 bases from V and 4 bases from J, with 12 bases between. In nucleotides, the CDR3 is TGTGCCAGCAGCTTCCCTGGGGGGGGCACTGAAGCTTTCTTT. It translates to CASSFPGGGTEAFF.

CDR3 protein: CASSRTSGGVVEQYF. The CDR3 coding sequence is TGTGCCAGCAGCCGGACTAGCGGGGGGGTAGTCGAGCAGTACTTC. This sequence joins TRBV5-4 and TRBJ2-7; 15 bases map to TRBD2. V was pared by 4 bases and J by 6 bases, with 5 bases of the junction left unmatched. The germline CDR1 and CDR2 sequences are SGHNT and YYREEE (reference sequence). This CDR3 has 15 residues. The variable domain in full, with the rest retrieved from reference TRBV5-4 and TRBJ2-7, is ETGVTQSPTHLIKTRGQQVTLRCSSQSGHNTVSWYQQALGQGPQFIFQYYREEENGRGNFPPRFSGLQFPNYSSELNVNALELDDSALYLCASSRTSGGVVEQYFGPGTRLTVT.

This clonotype was picked up a small number of times. The chain couples TRBV20-1 to TRBJ2-1; D possibly corresponds to TRBD2 (7 bases). The CDR3 sequence is 15 residues long. V was shortened by 6 bases and J by 10 bases, with 25 bases between the two germline ends. CDR1 is DFQATT and CDR2 is SNEGSKA in the germline V gene (reference sequence). The CDR3 loop reads CSACTGGSYSGEQFF. As DNA, the CDR3 is TGCAGTGCCTGTACGGGGGGCTCCTATTCGGGGGAGCAGTTCTTC.

The V and J genes are TRBV7-9 and TRBJ1-6; D is unresolved. This CDR3 comprises 14 residues. Germline CDR1 is SEHNR and CDR2 is FQNEAQ (reference sequence). The germline V and J ends were trimmed by 4 bases and 7 bases, with 11 bases remaining between them. CDR3 DNA sequence: TGTGCCAGCAGCTATGGGAGGGAGAATTCACCCCTCCACTTT. Translation gives CASSYGRENSPLHF.

V is TRBV7-3 and J is TRBJ2-3; D gene uncertain. Germline loops: CDR1 SGHTA, CDR2 FQGTGA. V lost 5 bases, J lost 0 bases, and 9 bases lay in between. The CDR3 is made up of 14 amino acids. CDR3 in DNA: TGTGCCAGCAGCAAACAAGCAAGCACAGATACGCAGTATTTT. This encodes CASSKQASTDTQYF.

This clonotype was seen a handful of times. The CDR3 bases are TGTGCCTGGAGTGTCACCGGGGCAAGAGGCTACACCTTC. It codes for CAWSVTGARGYTF. This chain joins TRBV30 and TRBJ1-2, with a weak D call TRBD1 (5 bases). V was pared by 0 bases and J by 8 bases, with 13 bases between. This CDR3 is 13 amino acids long. Germline-derived CDR1 and CDR2 are GTSNPN and SVGIG (reference sequence).

This clonotype was counted only a few times. The chain has TRBV20-1 and TRBJ2-2, with a tentative D call TRBD2 (5 bases). The CDR3 is 12 amino acids. V dropped 3 bases and J dropped 6 bases, with 8 bases sitting between them. Germline values: CDR1 DFQATT, CDR2 SNEGSKA (reference sequence). Here the CDR3 reads CSASRGSGELFF. In DNA form, the CDR3 reads TGCAGTGCTAGTAGAGGGTCCGGGGAGCTGTTTTTT.

This clonotype was observed a few times. The J gene is TRBJ2-2, the V gene TRBV7-9; D remains unclear. Germline lookup yields CDR1 SEHNR and CDR2 FQNEAQ (reference sequence). The CDR3 spans 15 residues. Deletions cut 4 bases from V and 1 base from J, with 10 bases between. The CDR3 DNA is TGTGCCAGCAGCTCACCTCTCGGGAACACCGGGGAGCTGTTTTTT. Translating it yields CASSSPLGNTGELFF.

This clonotype showed up many times. The genes are TRBV9 and TRBJ1-1; TRBD1 matches at 9 bases. In germline, CDR1 is SGDLS, CDR2 YYNGEE. J gave up 1 base and V 3 bases, and 4 bases lay outside the gene matches. The CDR3 runs 15 residues. The CDR3 nucleotides read TGTGCCAGCAGCGCCGGGACAGGGTCGAACACTGAAGCTTTCTTT. Protein: CASSAGTGSNTEAFF.

The chain employs TRBV6-6 and TRBJ2-1; D is uncertain. This CDR3 is 13 amino acids long. V shed 3 bases and J shed 15 bases, with 18 bases lying between them. CDR1 and CDR2 from the germline V gene are MNHNY and SVGAGI (reference sequence). Here the CDR3 reads CASSYLAVVHSFF. CDR3 nucleotide sequence: TGTGCCAGCAGTTATTTGGCTGTAGTCCACTCGTTCTTC.

The V call is TRBV5-1, the J call TRBJ2-2; possible D gene TRBD2, 5 bases. Germline CDR1 and CDR2: SGHRS and YFSETQ. CDR3 length: 14 amino acids. Trimming pared 5 bases from V and 1 base from J, leaving 9 bases between. CDR3 region: CASRWAGNTGELFF. Here the CDR3 DNA reads TGCGCCAGCAGATGGGCGGGGAACACCGGGGAGCTGTTTTTT.

This clonotype was detected a few times. The chain employs TRBV24-1 and TRBJ2-2; possible D gene TRBD2, 7 bases. V was trimmed by 1 base and J by 7 bases, leaving 21 bases between them. Looked up from germline, CDR1 is KGHDR and CDR2 is SFDVKD. The length of the CDR3 is 18 residues. The DNA of the CDR3 is TGTGCCACCAGTGATTTCCCTCGGGGGGCGCATTCTATCGGGGAGCTGTTTTTT. Translating it yields CATSDFPRGAHSIGELFF.

There are a few counts of this clonotype. The V call is TRBV7-2, the J call TRBJ2-4, with D unresolved. V was shortened by 2 bases and J by 1 base, with 6 bases between the two germline ends. This CDR3 has 14 amino acids. Germline loops: CDR1 SGHTA, CDR2 FQGNSA. CDR3 nucleotides: TGTGCCAGCAGCTTACTAGGGGCCAAAAACATTCAGTACTTC. Amino acids: CASSLLGAKNIQYF.

The chain carries TRBV7-3 and TRBJ2-2; D gene uncertain. Trimming took off 5 bases at V and 4 bases at J, with 8 bases between the two ends. The CDR3 extends over 13 amino acids. In germline, CDR1 is SGHTA, CDR2 FQGTGA. The CDR3 sequence: CASSPTFTGELFF. CDR3 DNA sequence: TGTGCCAGCAGCCCCACTTTCACCGGGGAGCTGTTTTTT. The variable domain in full, completed from reference TRBV7-3 and TRBJ2-2, reads GAGVSQTPSNKVTEKGKYVELRCDPISGHTALYWYRQSLGQGPEFLIYFQGTGAADDSGLPNDRFFAVRPEGSVSTLKIQRTERGDSAVYLCASSPTFTGELFFGEGSRLTVL.

The V call is TRBV20-1, the J call TRBJ1-1, with D unresolved. V lost 6 bases to trimming and J lost 1 base, with 12 bases between them. The germline CDR1 and CDR2 sequences are DFQATT and SNEGSKA (reference sequence). There are 13 residues in the CDR3. The CDR3 loop reads CSARTSANTEAFF. The CDR3 DNA reads as TGCAGTGCGCGAACAAGTGCGAACACTGAAGCTTTCTTT.

J is TRBJ1-2 and V is TRBV9; D call uncertain. Germline CDR1 SGDLS, CDR2 YYNGEE. Between the trimmed V and J ends, which lost 0 bases and 7 bases, there was a span of 7 bases. The CDR3 has 12 amino acids. The CDR3 reads CASSVGGGGYTF. In nucleotides, the CDR3 is TGTGCCAGCAGCGTAGGAGGAGGTGGCTACACCTTC.

The chain carries TRBV4-2 and TRBJ1-1, with D possibly TRBD1 on 5 matching bases. CDR3 length: 12 residues. The V gene's germline CDR1 is LGHNA and CDR2 YNFKEQ. Deletions cut 0 bases from V and 10 bases from J, with 9 bases between. Written as DNA, the CDR3 is TGTGCCAGCAGCCAAGACAGGGAAGGAGCTTTCTTT. Translated: CASSQDREGAFF.

V gene TRBV14 combines with J gene TRBJ2-5; 8 positions match TRBD2. Germline V gives CDR1 SGHDN, CDR2 FVKESK. Germline trimming cut 4 bases from V and 10 bases from J; bases unmatched to any gene: 11. The CDR3 covers 14 residues. CDR3 residues: CASSRRGGLGDQYF. DNA of the CDR3: TGTGCCAGCAGCCGCCGGGGGGGCCTTGGTGACCAGTACTTC. Full variable domain (rest looked up from reference TRBV14 and TRBJ2-5): EAGVTQFPSHSVIEKGQTVTLRCDPISGHDNLYWYRRVMGKEIKFLLHFVKESKQDESGMPNNRFLAERTGGTYSTLKVQPAELEDSGVYFCASSRRGGLGDQYFGPGTRLLVL.

This clonotype was found a few times. In nucleotides, the CDR3 is TGTGCCAGCAGCGCCGGGCCGTTCAATGAGCAGTTCTTC. It is translated as CASSAGPFNEQFF. The J gene is TRBJ2-1, the V gene TRBV5-4; D gene ambiguous. Deletions cut 4 bases from V and 6 bases from J, with 11 bases between. Germline CDR1 reads SGHNT; CDR2 reads YYREEE (reference sequence). CDR3 length: 13 amino acids.

The rearrangement links TRBV10-3 to TRBJ2-7; D call uncertain. This CDR3 has 13 residues. V gave up 3 bases and J gave up 7 bases, with 13 bases separating them. Germline assignment: CDR1 ENHRY and CDR2 SYGVKD. CDR3: CAISDREMGEQYV. The CDR3 coding sequence is TGTGCCATCAGTGATAGAGAGATGGGGGAGCAGTACGTC.

CDR3 sequence (DNA): TGTGCCAGCAGCCCCGTTGCTGGACTCGGTGGCACTGAAGCTTTCTTT. It specifies CASSPVAGLGGTEAFF. This chain joins TRBV7-2 and TRBJ1-1; D unresolved. The V end lost 5 bases, the J end lost 4 bases, and 20 bases lay between the germline ends. This CDR3 has 16 residues. Germline CDR1 SGHTA, CDR2 FQGNSA.

This chain links TRBV9 with TRBJ2-1, with D hard to call. Germline CDR1 is SGDLS and CDR2 is YYNGEE. This CDR3 region has 13 residues. Trimming cost V 0 bases and J 7 bases, with 8 bases left between them. The CDR3 sequence is CASSVGPQNEQFF. CDR3 in DNA: TGTGCCAGCAGCGTAGGGCCACAGAATGAGCAGTTCTTC.

The chain uses TRBV4-2 and TRBJ2-3, with 7 bases fitting TRBD2. V lost 1 base, J lost 2 bases, and 3 bases stayed unmatched. The CDR3 totals 15 residues. Germline CDR1 LGHNA, CDR2 YNFKEQ. The CDR3 loop is CASSQGAGDTDTQYF. The DNA for the CDR3 is TGTGCCAGCAGCCAAGGGGCGGGAGACACAGATACGCAGTATTTT.

There are a few counts of this clonotype. The V and J genes are TRBV6-5 and TRBJ2-2; D possibly uses TRBD1 or TRBD2 (7 bases each). In germline, CDR1 is MNHEY, CDR2 SVGAGI. The CDR3 sequence is 14 residues long. Between the trimmed V and J ends, which lost 6 bases and 6 bases, there was a span of 14 bases. CDR3 residues: CASRRQGGAGELFF. CDR3 nucleotide sequence: TGTGCCAGCAGGAGGCAGGGGGGGGCCGGGGAGCTGTTTTTT.